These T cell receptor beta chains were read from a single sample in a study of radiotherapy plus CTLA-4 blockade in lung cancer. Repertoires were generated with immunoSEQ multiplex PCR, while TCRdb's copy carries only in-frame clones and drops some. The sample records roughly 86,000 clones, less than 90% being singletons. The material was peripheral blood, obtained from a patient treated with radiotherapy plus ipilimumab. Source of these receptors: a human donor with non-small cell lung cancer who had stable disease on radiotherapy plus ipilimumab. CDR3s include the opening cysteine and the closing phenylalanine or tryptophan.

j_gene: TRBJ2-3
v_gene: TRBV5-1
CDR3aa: CASSLGVAGGGTDTQYF

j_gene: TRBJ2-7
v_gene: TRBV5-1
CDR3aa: CASSLSGVYEQYF

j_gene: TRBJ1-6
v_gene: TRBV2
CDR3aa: CVSSSYNSPLHF

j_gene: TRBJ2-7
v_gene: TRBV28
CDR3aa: CASSSRRSYEQYF

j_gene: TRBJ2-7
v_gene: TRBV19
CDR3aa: CASSAGTGGLTSYEQYF

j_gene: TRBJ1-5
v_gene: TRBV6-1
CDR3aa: CASSFDTNQPQHF

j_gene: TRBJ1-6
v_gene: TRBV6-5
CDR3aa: CASSTGSDNSPLHF

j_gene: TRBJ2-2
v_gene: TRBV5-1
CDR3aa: CASRGAVLAGELFF

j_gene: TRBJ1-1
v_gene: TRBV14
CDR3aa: CASSQDLGRNTEAFF

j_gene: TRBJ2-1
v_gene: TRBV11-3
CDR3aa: CASSLDWAPYNEQFF

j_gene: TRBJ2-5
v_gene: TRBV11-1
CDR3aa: CASSLGGLAGETQYF

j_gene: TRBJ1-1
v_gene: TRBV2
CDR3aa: CASRDGLDTEAFF

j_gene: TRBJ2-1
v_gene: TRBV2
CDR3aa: CASPSGEITLGEQFF

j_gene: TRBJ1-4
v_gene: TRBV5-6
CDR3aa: CASSLNGRTDYEKLFF

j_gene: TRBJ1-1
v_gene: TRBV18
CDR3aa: CASSPRAASEAFF

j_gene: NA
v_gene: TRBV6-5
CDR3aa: CASRDDPFKGETQYF

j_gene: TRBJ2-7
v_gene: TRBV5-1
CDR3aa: CASSFLAGGPYEQYF

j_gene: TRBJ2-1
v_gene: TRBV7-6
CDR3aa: CASSPAGGPVGYNEQFF

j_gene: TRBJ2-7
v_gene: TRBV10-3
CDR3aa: CAISGSSDEQYF

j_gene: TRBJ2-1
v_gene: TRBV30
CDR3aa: CAWSVWGAARGQFF

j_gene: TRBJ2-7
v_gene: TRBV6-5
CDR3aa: CASSPLGRTYEQYF

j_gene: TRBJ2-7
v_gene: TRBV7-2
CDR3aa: CASSLTGGRYEQYF

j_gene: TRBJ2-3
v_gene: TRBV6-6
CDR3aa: CASSYLTSNPTDTQYF

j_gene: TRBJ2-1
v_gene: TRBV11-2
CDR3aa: CASSPRASIGWNEQFF

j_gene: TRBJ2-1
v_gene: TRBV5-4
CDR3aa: CASSLGGGARNEQFF

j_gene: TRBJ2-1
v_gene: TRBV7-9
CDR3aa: CASSLVVMTSGIKYEQFF

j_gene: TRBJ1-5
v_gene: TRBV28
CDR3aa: CASRPGNQPQHF

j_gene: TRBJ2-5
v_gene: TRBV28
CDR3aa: CASSRVTSGNQETQYF

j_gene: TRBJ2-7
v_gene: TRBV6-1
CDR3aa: CASSEFRRAYEQYF

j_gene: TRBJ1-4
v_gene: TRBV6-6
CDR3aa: CASRIQGANEKLFF

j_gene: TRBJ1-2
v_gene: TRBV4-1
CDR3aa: CASSQETAGKSYGYTF

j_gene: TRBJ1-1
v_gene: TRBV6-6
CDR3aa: CASSYRDGGTEAFF

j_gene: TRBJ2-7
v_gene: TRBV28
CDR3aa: CASSTNVLEQYF

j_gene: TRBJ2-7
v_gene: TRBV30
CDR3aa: CAWSVKRGRLSSYEQYF

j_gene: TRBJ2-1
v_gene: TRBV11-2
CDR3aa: CASSSGLANEQFF

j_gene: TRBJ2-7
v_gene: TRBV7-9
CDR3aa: CASSHKTGTGAYEQYF

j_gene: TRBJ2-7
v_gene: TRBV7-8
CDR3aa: CASSWTDRAYEQYF

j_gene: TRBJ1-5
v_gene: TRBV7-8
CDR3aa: CASSAIGGVSQPQHF

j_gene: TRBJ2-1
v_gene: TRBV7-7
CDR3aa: CASSLNYLASEAEQFF

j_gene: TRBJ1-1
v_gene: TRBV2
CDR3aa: CASRVTALPSNTEAFF

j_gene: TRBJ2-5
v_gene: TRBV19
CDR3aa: CASSMEGFGETQYF